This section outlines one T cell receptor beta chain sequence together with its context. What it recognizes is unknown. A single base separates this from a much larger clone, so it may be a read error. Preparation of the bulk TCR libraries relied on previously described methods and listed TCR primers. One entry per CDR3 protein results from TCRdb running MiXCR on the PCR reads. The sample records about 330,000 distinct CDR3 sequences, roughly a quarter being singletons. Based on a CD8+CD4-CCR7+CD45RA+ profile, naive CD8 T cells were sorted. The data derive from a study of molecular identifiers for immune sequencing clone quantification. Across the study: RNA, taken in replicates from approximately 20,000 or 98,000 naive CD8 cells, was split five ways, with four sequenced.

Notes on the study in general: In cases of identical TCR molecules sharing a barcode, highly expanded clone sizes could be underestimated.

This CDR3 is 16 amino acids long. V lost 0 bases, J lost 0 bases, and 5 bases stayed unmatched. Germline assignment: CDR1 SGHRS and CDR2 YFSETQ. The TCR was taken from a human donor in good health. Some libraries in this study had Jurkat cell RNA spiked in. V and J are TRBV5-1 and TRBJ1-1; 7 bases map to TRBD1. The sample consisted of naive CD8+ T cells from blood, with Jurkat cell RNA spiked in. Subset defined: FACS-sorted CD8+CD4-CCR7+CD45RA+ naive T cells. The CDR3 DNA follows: TGCGCCAGCAGCTTGGGGGCCAGGGGGGTGAACACTGAAGCTTTCTTT. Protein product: CASSLGARGVNTEAFF.